This T cell receptor beta chain was sequenced during a study of OX40 agonist ivuxolimab in advanced cancers. Turning to the study itself: Patients received the agonistic anti-OX40 (CD134) antibody ivuxolimab. Past anti-PD-1, anti-PD-L1 or anti-CTLA-4 therapy was accepted, and 40% had received some. The study's findings and limits: More expanded clones were seen, on average, in CD8+ T cells than in CD4+. The CD4+ and CD8+ T cells in the blood had expanded clonally by week 6 at 0.1 to 3.0 mg/kg.

The protocol was immunoSEQ multiplex PCR, while the TCRdb copy is restricted to in-frame clones and leaves out a portion. The table shows about 93,000 clones, with just over 90% occurring only once. Of note for this clone: The antigen is unknown.

This CDR3 region has 15 residues. Trimming cost V 2 bases and J 8 bases, with 16 bases left between them. The germline gives CDR1 SGHNT, CDR2 YENEEA. The source material was CD4+ or CD8+ T cells sorted from blood, sampled in a trial of the OX40 agonist ivuxolimab. V gene TRBV11-3 combines with J gene TRBJ2-1, with D unresolved. This TCR was sampled from an adult with an advanced solid tumor such as melanoma, head and neck, liver or kidney cancer. The CDR3: CASSLRSASTHEQFF. In DNA, the CDR3 is TGTGCCAGCAGCTTACGGTCGGCAAGTACCCATGAGCAGTTCTTC. The full variable domain, with the rest looked up from reference TRBV11-3 and TRBJ2-1, is EAGVVQSPRYKIIEKKQPVAFWCNPISGHNTLYWYLQNLGQGPELLIRYENEEAVDDSQLPKDRFSAERLKGVDSTLKIQPAELGDSAVYLCASSLRSASTHEQFFGPGTRLTVL.